These 25 T cell receptor beta chains were all obtained from the same sample, sequenced in a study of blood T cells in healthy people across ages. Primers used in a second PCR of roughly 6 to 12 cycles were a sample-barcoded 5' primer and a J-beta primer mix. TCRdb passed the 5' RACE reads through MiXCR, listing each CDR3 protein once. The sample yields about 1.1 million distinct CDR3 sequences, around two fifths seen once. The sample was blood. The source of these receptors is a man younger than 35 in good health.

The genes are TRBV7-2 and TRBJ1-6; D gene uncertain. The germline V gene encodes CDR1 SGHTA and CDR2 FQGNSA. This CDR3 has 14 residues. Trimming pared 1 base from V and 7 bases from J, leaving 8 bases between. The chain's CDR3 is CASSLGILNSPLHF. As DNA, the CDR3 is TGTGCCAGCAGCTTAGGGATCTTAAATTCACCCCTCCACTTT.

This clonotype was counted once. The germline gene is not matched at one end of the junction; a read error may be the cause. This chain connects TRBV12-3 or TRBV12-4 to TRBJ2-3; D possibly corresponds to TRBD2 (6 bases). This CDR3 region has 16 residues. The CDR3 coding sequence is TGTGCCAGCAGCTTATATACGGGGGTCCACGCAGATATGCAGTATTTT. This sequence encodes CASSLYTGVHADMQYF.

Remarks on this clonotype: As the CDR3 is not closed by the conserved phenylalanine or tryptophan, this likely results from a read error. The CDR3 region is CASSLRARKGNEQFV. CDR3 bases: TGTGCCAGCAGTTTGAGGGCACGGAAAGGCAATGAGCAGTTCGTC. V usage is TRBV27 and J usage is TRBJ2-1; D perhaps matches TRBD2 (5 bases). The germline gives CDR1 MNHEY, CDR2 SMNVEV (reference sequence). V lost 3 bases, J lost 6 bases, and 15 bases lay in between. There are 15 residues in the CDR3.

This clonotype came up many times. The chain recombines TRBV10-3 with TRBJ2-3; D gene uncertain. V was trimmed by 5 bases and J by 4 bases, leaving 13 bases between them. This CDR3 comprises 14 residues. Germline V gene sequence: CDR1 ENHRY, CDR2 SYGVKD. This chain's CDR3 is CAISRRWVPDTQYF. The CDR3 coding sequence is TGTGCCATCAGTCGGCGGTGGGTCCCAGATACGCAGTATTTT.

This rearrangement joins TRBV30 to TRBJ1-2; 7 nucleotides align to TRBD1. The CDR3 is 12 residues long. Trimming removed 7 bases from V and 2 bases from J; junction bases left unmatched: 4. Germline V gene data show CDR1 as GTSNPN and CDR2 as SVGIG (reference sequence). CDR3 residues: CAYQTGNYGYTF. The DNA for the CDR3 is TGTGCCTACCAGACAGGGAACTATGGCTACACCTTC.

The chain carries TRBV5-1 and TRBJ2-5, with D uncertain. Germline V gene data show CDR1 as SGHRS and CDR2 as YFSETQ. V was clipped by 4 bases and J by 5 bases, with 15 bases between them. The CDR3 sequence is 14 residues long. The CDR3 nucleotides are TGCGCCAGCAGCGGTAACCCGTTGAAGGAGACCCAGTACTTC. Translation gives CASSGNPLKETQYF.

This clonotype was seen only a few times. CDR3 bases: TGTGCCAGCAGAACGGACACCTCCTACGAGCAGTACTTC. Protein product: CASRTDTSYEQYF. This chain connects TRBV6-6 to TRBJ2-7, with a tentative D call TRBD1 (5 bases). Deletions cut 6 bases from V and 0 bases from J, with 9 bases between. CDR3 size: 13 residues. Germline lookup yields CDR1 MNHNY and CDR2 SVGAGI (reference sequence).

This clonotype was seen a few times. The genes are TRBV5-1 and TRBJ2-1; 9 bases line up with TRBD1. The CDR3 totals 18 residues. V shed 6 bases and J 0 bases; nucleotides not matched to a gene: 13. In germline, CDR1 is SGHRS, CDR2 YFSETQ. The CDR3 DNA reads as TGCGCCAGCACGCGGGGACAGGGTTACCTAAGCTCCTACAATGAGCAGTTCTTC. Its protein is CASTRGQGYLSSYNEQFF.

This clonotype has ten or more counts. The V call is TRBV4-3, the J call TRBJ2-1; D gene ambiguous. Looked up from germline, CDR1 is LGHNA and CDR2 is YSLEER. The CDR3 is 13 residues long. The V end was cut by 0 bases, the J end by 9 bases, with 9 bases between. The CDR3 sequence: CASSQDPAGEQFF. CDR3 DNA: TGCGCCAGCAGCCAAGACCCCGCAGGTGAGCAGTTCTTC.

The chain employs TRBV9 and TRBJ1-1; D unresolved. V lost 4 bases and J 6 bases, leaving 19 bases between the germline ends. Germline CDR1 reads SGDLS; CDR2 reads YYNGEE. The CDR3 length is 15 residues. The CDR3 DNA reads TGTGCCAGCAGCCTACGGACCGAACTGGACTCTGAAGCTTTCTTT. This sequence encodes CASSLRTELDSEAFF.

The V and J genes are TRBV12-3 or TRBV12-4 and TRBJ1-4, with D uncertain. V was trimmed by 6 bases and J by 1 base, leaving 21 bases between them. The CDR3 has 18 residues. CDR3 sequence: CASSPGREGKRTNEKLFF. The CDR3, as DNA: TGTGCCAGCAGCCCAGGACGAGAGGGAAAACGAACTAATGAAAAACTGTTTTTT.

This chain joins TRBV28 and TRBJ1-1, with a weak D call TRBD1 (6 bases). CDR1 and CDR2 (germline): MDHEN, SYDVKM. V was clipped by 11 bases and J by 8 bases, with 21 bases between them. CDR3 length: 13 residues. The CDR3 here is CAGGRGRGKEAFF. Written as DNA, the CDR3 is TGTGCCGGAGGCCGGGGCAGGGGAAAGGAAGCTTTCTTT.

This clonotype was counted at least ten times. The rearrangement uses TRBV12-3 or TRBV12-4 and TRBJ2-7; possibly TRBD1 or TRBD2 for D (5 bases each). V was shortened by 4 bases and J by 4 bases, with 8 bases between the two germline ends. The length of the CDR3 is 12 residues. In DNA, the CDR3 is TGTGCCAGCAGTTGGGACCTTTACGAGCAGTACTTC. Its translation is CASSWDLYEQYF.

The chain is built from TRBV7-2 and TRBJ1-4; D ambiguous. CDR1 and CDR2 from the germline V gene are SGHTA and FQGNSA. The CDR3 is made up of 13 amino acids. V was pared by 5 bases and J by 7 bases, with 11 bases between. The CDR3 nucleotides are TGTGCCAGCAGCGTAGGGCGGGTTGAAAAACTGTTTTTT. This sequence encodes CASSVGRVEKLFF. Full variable domain (missing parts from reference TRBV7-2 and TRBJ1-4): GAGVSQSPSNKVTEKGKDVELRCDPISGHTALYWYRQSLGQGLEFLIYFQGNSAPDKSGLPSDRFSAERTGGSVSTLTIQRTQQEDSAVYLCASSVGRVEKLFFGSGTQLSVL.

The genes are TRBV5-8 and TRBJ2-7, with TRBD2 as a possible D gene (6 bases). The CDR3 covers 16 residues. Germline V gene sequence: CDR1 SGHTS, CDR2 YDEGEE. Trimming pared 3 bases from V and 7 bases from J, leaving 23 bases between. DNA of the CDR3: TGTGCCAGCAGCTCGACTAGAGCAAAGATCTGCAATGAGCAGTACTTC. Translation gives CASSSTRAKICNEQYF.

This clonotype was seen only a few times. The V gene is TRBV9, the J gene TRBJ1-4; TRBD1 is a possible D gene (6 bases). The length of the CDR3 is 14 residues. V shed 3 bases and J shed 2 bases, with 8 bases lying between them. Germline-derived CDR1 and CDR2 are SGDLS and YYNGEE. CDR3 residues: CASSADSTNEKLFF. The CDR3 nucleotides are TGTGCCAGCAGCGCGGACAGCACTAATGAAAAACTGTTTTTT.

V gene TRBV2 combines with J gene TRBJ2-2; perhaps TRBD1 as D (6 bases). The CDR3 loop spans 15 amino acids. CDR1 is SNHLY, CDR2 FYNNEI, per germline. V was pared by 3 bases and J by 4 bases, with 12 bases between. CDR3 loop: CASSDNRAGTGELFF. The DNA of the CDR3 is TGTGCCAGCAGTGACAACAGGGCGGGCACCGGGGAGCTGTTTTTT. Supplemented by reference TRBV2 and TRBJ2-2, the full variable domain reads EPEVTQTPSHQVTQMGQEVILRCVPISNHLYFYWYRQILGQKVEFLVSFYNNEISEKSEIFDDQFSVERPDGSNFTLKIRSTKLEDSAMYFCASSDNRAGTGELFFGEGSRLTVL.

Points on this clonotype: One junction end does not reproduce the germline sequence, and a read error may be involved. The chain links TRBV9 to TRBJ2-3; TRBD1 or TRBD2 may be the D gene (5 bases each). Germline V lookup: CDR1 SGDLS, CDR2 YYNGEE. The CDR3 has 17 residues. The CDR3 sequence: CASSVERIEGGTGTQYF. CDR3 sequence (DNA): TGTGCCAGCAGCGTAGAAAGGATAGAGGGTGGCACAGGTACGCAGTATTTT. The whole variable domain, remainder taken from reference TRBV9 and TRBJ2-3, is DSGVTQTPKHLITATGQRVTLRCSPRSGDLSVYWYQQSLDQGLQFLIQYYNGEERAKGNILERFSAQQFPDLHSELNLSSLELGDSALYFCASSVERIEGGTGTQYFGPGTRLTVL.

Comment on this clonotype: The junction departs from germline at one end; a sequencing error may be responsible. The chain couples TRBV12-3 or TRBV12-4 to TRBJ1-5, with no clear D. The CDR3 is 13 amino acids. The CDR3 nucleotides are TGTACCAGCAGTTTGAGCGAGTATCAGCCCCAGCATTTT. Translated, it gives CTSSLSEYQPQHF.

J is TRBJ1-5 and V is TRBV20-1, with D tentatively TRBD1 (6 bases). The V gene lost 0 bases and the J gene lost 0 bases, with 15 bases spanning the gap. The CDR3 consists of 17 residues. Germline lookup yields CDR1 DFQATT and CDR2 SNEGSKA (reference sequence). DNA for the CDR3: TGCAGTGCTAGAGACCGGGAACAGGGTAATAGCAATCAGCCCCAGCATTTT. Translation gives CSARDREQGNSNQPQHF.

V is TRBV27 and J is TRBJ2-1, with 13 positions matching TRBD2. CDR1 is MNHEY and CDR2 is SMNVEV in the germline V gene (reference sequence). V was clipped by 4 bases and J by 7 bases; unmatched bases: 4. The CDR3 contains 15 residues. Here the CDR3 DNA reads TGTGCCAGCAGTTCGACTAGCGGGGGGTGGAATGAGCAGTTCTTC. Translating gives CASSSTSGGWNEQFF.

This clonotype occurred a few times. The genes are TRBV29-1 and TRBJ2-3, with 9 nucleotides matching TRBD2. The CDR3 is 15 residues long. CDR1 SQVTM and CDR2 ANQGSEA come from the germline V gene. Germline trimming cut 4 bases from V and 6 bases from J; bases unmatched to any gene: 11. The CDR3 DNA sequence: TGCAGCGTTGCCCCAGCTAGCGGGGCTAGCGATACGCAGTATTTT. Protein sequence: CSVAPASGASDTQYF.

A few counts support this clonotype. The rearrangement uses TRBV29-1 and TRBJ2-5; TRBD2 aligns across 12 bases. The CDR3 extends over 13 amino acids. The junction had 1 base not matched to a gene; V was cut back by 4 bases and J by 4 bases. Germline V gene sequence: CDR1 SQVTM, CDR2 ANQGSEA. CDR3 sequence reads: CSVGLAGAETQYF. In DNA form, the CDR3 reads TGCAGCGTTGGACTAGCGGGGGCAGAGACCCAGTACTTC.

The rearrangement links TRBV29-1 to TRBJ2-7, with D tentatively TRBD2 (6 bases). The CDR3 extends over 14 amino acids. The germline V gene has CDR1 SQVTM and CDR2 ANQGSEA. Deletions cut 2 bases from V and 3 bases from J, with 14 bases between. CDR3 sequence (DNA): TGCAGCGTTGAAATGGGTGCCGGGGGCTACGAGCAGTACTTC. Amino acids: CSVEMGAGGYEQYF.

The chain carries TRBV4-3 and TRBJ1-1; TRBD1 matches at 7 bases. Germline values: CDR1 LGHNA, CDR2 YSLEER. V lost 3 bases, J lost 1 base, and 11 bases stayed unmatched. CDR3 length: 17 residues. This CDR3 is CASSQDPGTAANTEAFF. CDR3 DNA sequence: TGCGCCAGCAGCCAGGATCCCGGGACAGCGGCGAACACTGAAGCTTTCTTT.